This TCR beta chain was sequenced in a study of CD8+ T cells in alopecia areata. Points from the study as a whole: Whereas mice showed it more clearly, TCR sharing across patients was murkier, possibly because of HLA. Sequencing of scalp samples also captures resident alphabeta T cells of normal skin. Clonality exceeded that of normal scalp in lesional scalp, most notably in alopecia totalis/universalis.

The CDR3 has 13 amino acids. The ends were cut back, 2 bases at V and 2 bases at J, with 10 bases in the middle. Germline CDR1 is SQVTM and CDR2 is ANQGSEA. Extraction of RNA preceded its reverse transcription into cDNA, which served as the sequencing template. Sequencing used immunoSEQ multiplex PCR; TCRdb keeps in-frame clones, though not all of them. The sample has 110,000 or so clones, 55% to 65% seen once. Concerning this clone itself: Its specificity is not known.

This sequence originates from a human donor in good health. The rearrangement links TRBV29-1 to TRBJ2-7, with D perhaps matching TRBD1 (6 bases). The specimen sequenced was CD4+ T cells sorted from blood. CDR3 in amino acids: CSVENQGTYEQYF. CDR3 sequence (DNA): TGCAGCGTTGAAAACCAGGGGACCTACGAGCAGTACTTC.